The 30 T cell receptor beta chains below come from one sample, sequenced in a study of early T cells in non-severe SARS-CoV-2 infection. MiXCR, run by TCRdb on the 5' RACE reads, gives a single entry per CDR3 protein. The table includes around 40,000 distinct CDR3 sequences, 4.5% to 7.5% detected once. Specimen: whole blood. These receptors all stem from an adult who was a healthcare worker with PCR-confirmed SARS-CoV-2 infection or an uninfected control (not recorded which).

This clonotype was counted between two and nine times. The rearrangement joins TRBV6-2 or TRBV6-3 to TRBJ1-1; weak D call: TRBD1 (5 bases). Germline loops: CDR1 MNHEY, CDR2 SVGEGT. CDR3 length: 14 amino acids. The ends were cut back, 6 bases at V and 3 bases at J, with 14 bases in the middle. This CDR3 is CASRRAVGDTEAFF. The CDR3 DNA reads as TGTGCCAGCAGAAGAGCAGTGGGGGACACTGAAGCTTTCTTT.

This clonotype came up many times. The chain links TRBV9 to TRBJ2-1; 12 positions agree with TRBD2. Germline-derived CDR1 and CDR2 are SGDLS and YYNGEE. The CDR3 sequence is 20 residues long. J gave up 2 bases and V 0 bases, and 12 bases lay outside the gene matches. The CDR3: CASSVAETSGSWVPYNEQFF. The CDR3 DNA reads as TGTGCCAGCAGCGTAGCGGAGACTAGCGGGAGTTGGGTCCCCTACAATGAGCAGTTCTTC.

J is TRBJ2-2 and V is TRBV4-1; weak D call: TRBD1 (5 bases). CDR1 is MGHRA, CDR2 YSYEKL, per germline. V lost 3 bases and J lost 1, with 12 bases in between. This CDR3 has 16 amino acids. The CDR3 DNA is TGCGCCAGCAGCCACCGGACACGACAGAACACCGGGGAGCTGTTTTTT. It codes for CASSHRTRQNTGELFF.

This clonotype showed up many times. The rearrangement links TRBV7-2 to TRBJ2-1; D is possibly TRBD1 (6 bases). The germline V gene has CDR1 SGHTA and CDR2 FQGNSA. Trimming removed 5 bases from V and 3 bases from J, with 14 bases in between. The CDR3 is 15 residues long. Here the CDR3 reads CASSPGTPDYNEQFF. CDR3 DNA sequence: TGTGCCAGCAGCCCCGGGACACCAGACTACAATGAGCAGTTCTTC.

In this sample, this clonotype turned up many times. V is TRBV29-1 and J is TRBJ1-1; D not certain. V was cut by 3 bases and J by 6 bases, with 14 bases left in between. From germline, CDR1 is SQVTM and CDR2 ANQGSEA. This CDR3 contains 13 residues. The CDR3, as DNA: TGCAGCGTTGACGAGGGTGAAGGCTCTGAAGCTTTCTTT. Protein sequence: CSVDEGEGSEAFF.

This clonotype was seen at least ten times. The genes are TRBV30 and TRBJ2-7; weak D call: TRBD2 (6 bases). The CDR3 loop spans 12 amino acids. Per the germline V gene, CDR1 is GTSNPN and CDR2 is SVGIG (reference sequence). The germline V and J ends were trimmed by 4 bases and 7 bases, with 14 bases remaining between them. This CDR3 is CAWTTWDSEQYF. The CDR3 DNA sequence: TGTGCCTGGACGACATGGGACTCGGAGCAGTACTTC.

This clonotype has ten or more counts. This sequence joins TRBV12-3 or TRBV12-4 and TRBJ1-3; D is unclear. The CDR3 contains 15 residues. Trimming shortened V by 4 bases and J by 0 bases, and 10 bases separated the two germline ends. The CDR3 is CASSYSASSGNTIYF. As DNA, the CDR3 is TGTGCCAGCAGTTATTCCGCTAGCTCTGGAAACACCATATATTTT.

This clonotype was counted many times. The genes are TRBV4-1 and TRBJ2-1; the D gene could be TRBD1 or TRBD2 (5 bases each). Trimming removed 3 bases from V and 11 bases from J, with 11 bases in between. CDR1 and CDR2 (germline): MGHRA, YSYEKL. This CDR3 is 12 amino acids long. The CDR3 protein is CASSQTGTKQFF. The CDR3 region has the DNA TGCGCCAGCAGCCAGACCGGGACCAAGCAGTTCTTC.

This clonotype was counted at least ten times. J is TRBJ2-5 and V is TRBV28; TRBD1 aligns across 7 bases. CDR1 and CDR2 (germline): MDHEN, SYDVKM. The CDR3 has 14 residues. J was trimmed by 0 bases and V by 4 bases; bases with no gene match: 2. Here the CDR3 reads CASSSGQNQETQYF. DNA of the CDR3: TGTGCCAGCAGTTCGGGACAGAACCAAGAGACCCAGTACTTC.

This clonotype was seen at least ten times. The CDR3 spells CASSDPPGLSTDTQYF. As DNA, the CDR3 is TGTGCCAGCAGTGATCCTCCGGGACTCAGCACAGATACGCAGTATTTT. The chain combines TRBV6-1 with TRBJ2-3; D is possibly TRBD2 (6 bases). Trimming removed 3 bases at V and 0 bases at J, with 13 bases between. From germline, CDR1 is MNHNS and CDR2 SASEGT. This CDR3 contains 16 residues.

V is TRBV14 and J is TRBJ1-2, with 10 nucleotides matching TRBD1. V lost 4 bases, J lost 6 bases, and 5 bases stayed unmatched. From germline, CDR1 is SGHDN and CDR2 FVKESK. The CDR3 extends over 14 amino acids. The chain's CDR3 is CASSRYGQGDGYTF. The CDR3 DNA is TGTGCCAGCAGCCGCTACGGACAGGGGGATGGCTACACCTTC.

This clonotype has ten or more counts. CDR3 nucleotide sequence: TGTGCCAGCAGTTCCCAGGGTGCGACTGAAGCTTTCTTT. It translates to CASSSQGATEAFF. V and J are TRBV6-6 and TRBJ1-1; possibly TRBD1 for D (5 bases). CDR1 MNHNY and CDR2 SVGAGI come from the germline V gene (reference sequence). Trimming shortened V by 4 bases and J by 5 bases, and 11 bases separated the two germline ends. This CDR3 region has 13 residues.

This clonotype was counted many times. J is TRBJ2-3 and V is TRBV27; D is perhaps TRBD1 or TRBD2 (5 bases each). CDR1 is MNHEY, CDR2 SMNVEV, per germline (reference sequence). The CDR3 runs to 14 residues. V dropped 2 bases and J dropped 3 bases, with 9 bases sitting between them. CDR3 sequence reads: CASSLIGGTDTQYF. The CDR3 DNA reads TGTGCCAGCAGTTTAATTGGGGGTACAGATACGCAGTATTTT.

This clonotype appeared many times. The chain employs TRBV6-5 and TRBJ2-5; no definite D call. The germline CDR1 and CDR2 sequences are MNHEY and SVGAGI. The CDR3 has 18 amino acids. V dropped 2 bases and J dropped 5 bases, with 24 bases sitting between them. This CDR3 is CASSYTSLLGQLGETQYF. In DNA, the CDR3 is TGTGCCAGCAGTTACACCTCCCTACTCGGCCAGCTGGGGGAGACCCAGTACTTC.

This clonotype has at least ten counts. The chain links TRBV5-1 to TRBJ2-3; the D gene is possibly TRBD1 (5 bases). Trimming pared 0 bases from V and 6 bases from J, leaving 17 bases between. The CDR3 spans 16 residues. In germline, CDR1 is SGHRS, CDR2 YFSETQ. The CDR3 spells CASSLDAGSLADTQYF. As DNA, the CDR3 is TGCGCCAGCAGCTTGGATGCAGGGTCACTCGCCGATACGCAGTATTTT.

In its sample, this clonotype was seen many times. CDR3 DNA: TGTGCCAGCAGTCGTCTAGGACTAGCGTTGTCAGATACGCAGTATTTT. Its translation: CASSRLGLALSDTQYF. This chain connects TRBV27 to TRBJ2-3; 9 bases agree with TRBD2. The CDR3 extends over 16 amino acids. CDR1 MNHEY and CDR2 SMNVEV come from the germline V gene (reference sequence). V trimming: 5 bases; J trimming: 4 bases; junction bases outside the gene matches: 10.

This clonotype was detected ten times or more. Here the CDR3 DNA reads TGTGCCAGCAGCCGTGGACTAGCGGGATCTGGGGCCAACGTCCTGACTTTC. It encodes CASSRGLAGSGANVLTF. This sequence joins TRBV11-2 and TRBJ2-6; 12 positions agree with TRBD2. The CDR3 is 17 residues long. Germline V gene data show CDR1 as SGHAT and CDR2 as FQNNGV. Trimming removed 5 bases from V and 1 base from J; junction bases left unmatched: 3.

This clonotype has just a few counts. This chain links TRBV10-1 with TRBJ2-7; 7 nucleotides line up with TRBD2. The germline CDR1 and CDR2 sequences are WNHNN and SYGVQD (reference sequence). This CDR3 is 14 amino acids long. Unmatched junction bases numbered 4, after V lost 3 bases and J lost 2 bases. CDR3 residues: CASSDGGTTYEQYF. CDR3 nucleotides: TGCGCCAGCAGTGACGGCGGGACTACCTACGAGCAGTACTTC.

This clonotype was counted ten times or more. The rearrangement joins TRBV19 to TRBJ2-7, with a tentative D call TRBD2 (5 bases). The CDR3 has 13 amino acids. Deletions cut 8 bases from V and 11 bases from J, with 22 bases between. CDR1 LNHDA and CDR2 SQIVND come from the germline V gene (reference sequence). DNA for the CDR3: TGTGCCAGTCGTGAAATTGAGGGCGGAAGAAAGTACTTC. It is translated as CASREIEGGRKYF.

This clonotype was counted ten times or more. V usage is TRBV7-6 and J usage is TRBJ2-1; the match to TRBD2 covers 10 bases. After removal of 6 bases from V and 8 bases from J, the junction contained 10 bases not matched to a gene. The CDR3 has 15 residues. The germline V gene has CDR1 SGHVS and CDR2 FNYEAQ. CDR3 loop: CASSPTSGVGDEQFF. The CDR3 coding sequence is TGTGCCAGCAGTCCTACTAGCGGGGTTGGGGATGAGCAGTTCTTC. The full variable domain, its missing parts supplied by reference TRBV7-6 and TRBJ2-1, is GAGVSQSPRYKVTKRGQDVALRCDPISGHVSLYWYRQALGQGPEFLTYFNYEAQQDKSGLPNDRFSAERPEGSISTLTIQRTEQRDSAMYRCASSPTSGVGDEQFFGPGTRLTVL.

In this sample, this clonotype turned up many times. This sequence joins TRBV29-1 and TRBJ2-6; D call uncertain. The CDR3 extends over 14 amino acids. V lost 7 bases and J 1 base, leaving 11 bases between the germline ends. Per germline, CDR1 SQVTM and CDR2 ANQGSEA. CDR3 in DNA: TGCAGCGCTCTCGGTCCGTCTGGGGCCAACGTCCTGACTTTC. Its protein product is CSALGPSGANVLTF. The full variable domain, completed using reference TRBV29-1 and TRBJ2-6, is SAVISQKPSRDICQRGTSLTIQCQVDSQVTMMFWYRQQPGQSLTLIATANQGSEATYESGFVIDKFPISRPNLTFSTLTVSNMSPEDSSIYLCSALGPSGANVLTFGAGSRLTVL.

This clonotype was found many times. The CDR3 loop is CASTSTSVGETQYF. The CDR3, as DNA: TGTGCCAGTACCTCGACTAGCGTAGGAGAGACCCAGTACTTC. The gene calls are TRBV19 and TRBJ2-5; 8 bases fit TRBD2. The J segment lost 4 bases and the V segment lost 7 bases, leaving 8 bases of the junction unmatched. The CDR3 spans 14 residues. Germline CDR1 is LNHDA and CDR2 is SQIVND (reference sequence). Variable domain in full (rest from reference TRBV19 and TRBJ2-5): DGGITQSPKYLFRKEGQNVTLSCEQNLNHDAMYWYRQDPGQGLRLIYYSQIVNDFQKGDIAEGYSVSREKKESFPLTVTSAQKNPTAFYLCASTSTSVGETQYFGPGTRLLVL.

This clonotype came up many times. The rearrangement joins TRBV7-3 to TRBJ2-1; 12 bases line up with TRBD2. V shed 1 base and J 8 bases; nucleotides not matched to a gene: 9. Germline V lookup: CDR1 SGHTA, CDR2 FQGTGA. There are 17 residues in the CDR3. This chain's CDR3 is CASSLRSSGRVNDEQFF. The CDR3 bases are TGTGCCAGCAGCTTAAGGTCTAGCGGGAGGGTTAATGATGAGCAGTTCTTC.

This clonotype was detected many times. The chain joins TRBV14 to TRBJ1-1, with D unresolved. Germline V gives CDR1 SGHDN, CDR2 FVKESK. Trimming pared 1 base from V and 4 bases from J, leaving 7 bases between. CDR3 length: 13 residues. The CDR3 here is CASSQVWSTEAFF. The CDR3 coding sequence is TGTGCCAGCAGCCAAGTCTGGTCCACTGAAGCTTTCTTT.

This clonotype was detected many times. CDR3 loop: CASSLAPVETGGGNTIYF. CDR3 DNA: TGCGCCAGCAGCTTGGCACCAGTCGAAACGGGTGGCGGAAACACCATATATTTT. The chain has TRBV5-1 and TRBJ1-3; D remains ambiguous. CDR3 size: 18 residues. CDR1 and CDR2 from the germline V gene are SGHRS and YFSETQ. V gave up 0 bases and J gave up 4 bases, with 20 bases separating them. The full variable domain, rest sourced from reference TRBV5-1 and TRBJ1-3, is KAGVTQTPRYLIKTRGQQVTLSCSPISGHRSVSWYQQTPGQGLQFLFEYFSETQRNKGNFPGRFSGRQFSNSRSEMNVSTLELGDSALYLCASSLAPVETGGGNTIYFGEGSWLTVV.

In this sample, this clonotype turned up many times. The rearrangement links TRBV6-5 to TRBJ1-1, with D perhaps TRBD1 (6 bases). Germline V gene lookup returns CDR1 MNHEY and CDR2 SVGAGI. The CDR3 covers 14 residues. The V end was cut by 2 bases, the J end by 3 bases, with 10 bases between. CDR3 protein: CASSYEGVDTEAFF. The CDR3 DNA is TGTGCCAGCAGTTACGAGGGGGTGGACACTGAAGCTTTCTTT.

This clonotype occurred many times. The chain carries TRBV19 and TRBJ1-5, with 8 nucleotides matching TRBD1. Germline V gene data show CDR1 as LNHDA and CDR2 as SQIVND (reference sequence). The CDR3 extends over 18 amino acids. Germline trimming cut 3 bases from V and 0 bases from J; bases unmatched to any gene: 10. The CDR3 protein is CASSMGQDFRYSNQPQHF. Written as DNA, the CDR3 is TGTGCCAGTAGTATGGGACAGGACTTCCGATATAGCAATCAGCCCCAGCATTTT.

This clonotype was counted between two and nine times. This chain's CDR3 is CASSLGPGLGGELFF. Here the CDR3 DNA reads TGTGCCAGCAGCTTAGGTCCGGGATTGGGCGGGGAGCTGTTTTTT. The chain employs TRBV7-6 and TRBJ2-2; the D gene is possibly TRBD2 (5 bases). Germline V gene sequence: CDR1 SGHVS, CDR2 FNYEAQ. V shed 1 base and J shed 7 bases, with 13 bases lying between them. The CDR3 consists of 15 residues.

This sequence joins TRBV3-1 and TRBJ1-1, with 8 bases that match TRBD1. Germline CDR1 and CDR2: LGHDT and YNNKEL (reference sequence). This CDR3 is built from 14 residues. With V trimmed by 0 bases and J by 10 bases, 7 bases remained unmatched. The CDR3 DNA is TGTGCCAGCAGCCAAGAGGTTTCAGGGGGCAGAGCTTTCTTT. Protein product: CASSQEVSGGRAFF.

This clonotype appeared many times. The V gene is TRBV24-1, the J gene TRBJ1-3; D is unresolved. V was pared by 4 bases and J by 0 bases, with 15 bases between. CDR1 and CDR2 (germline): KGHDR, SFDVKD. The CDR3 totals 17 residues. As DNA, the CDR3 is TGTGCCACCAGTGACAGACCGGACCTAAGCTCTGGAAACACCATATATTTT. This codes for CATSDRPDLSSGNTIYF.